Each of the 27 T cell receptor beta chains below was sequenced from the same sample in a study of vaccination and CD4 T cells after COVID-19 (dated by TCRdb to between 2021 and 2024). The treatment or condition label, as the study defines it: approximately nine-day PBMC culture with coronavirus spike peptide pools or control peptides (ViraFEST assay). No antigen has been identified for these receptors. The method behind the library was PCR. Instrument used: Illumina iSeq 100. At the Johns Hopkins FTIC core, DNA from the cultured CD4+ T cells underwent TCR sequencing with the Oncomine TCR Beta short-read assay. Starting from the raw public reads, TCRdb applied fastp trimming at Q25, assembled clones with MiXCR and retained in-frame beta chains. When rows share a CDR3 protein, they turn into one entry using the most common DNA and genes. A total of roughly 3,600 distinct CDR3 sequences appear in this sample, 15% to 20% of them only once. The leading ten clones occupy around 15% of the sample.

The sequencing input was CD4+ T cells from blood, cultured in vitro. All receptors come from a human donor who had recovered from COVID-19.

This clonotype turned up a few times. The CDR3 sequence: CAWSPVSSPLHF. CDR3 nucleotides: TGTGCCTGGAGTCCCGTTAGTTCACCCCTCCACTTT. The chain has TRBV30 and TRBJ1-6, with unresolved D. V was cut by 2 bases and J by 9 bases, with 8 bases left in between. CDR3 length equals 12 residues. Germline V gene lookup returns CDR1 GTSNPN and CDR2 SVGIG (reference sequence). The whole variable domain, filled in from reference TRBV30 and TRBJ1-6, reads SQTIHQWPATLVQPVGSPLSLECTVEGTSNPNLYWYRQAAGRGLQLLFYSVGIGQISSEVPQNLSASRPQDRQFILSSKKLLLSDSGFYLCAWSPVSSPLHFGNGTRLTVT.

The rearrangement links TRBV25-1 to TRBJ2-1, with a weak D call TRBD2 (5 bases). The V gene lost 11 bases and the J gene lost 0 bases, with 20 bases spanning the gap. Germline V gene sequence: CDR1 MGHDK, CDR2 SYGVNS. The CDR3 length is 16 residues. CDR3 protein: CAASSPQGSSYNEQFF. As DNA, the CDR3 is TGTGCCGCCAGCAGCCCCCAAGGGAGCTCCTACAATGAGCAGTTCTTC.

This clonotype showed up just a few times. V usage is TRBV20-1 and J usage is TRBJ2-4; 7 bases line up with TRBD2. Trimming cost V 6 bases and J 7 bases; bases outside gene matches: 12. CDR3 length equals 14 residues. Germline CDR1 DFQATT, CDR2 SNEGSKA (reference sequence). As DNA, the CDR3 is TGCAGTGCACCCCGGGGGGAGGTGAAGAACATTCAGTACTTC. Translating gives CSAPRGEVKNIQYF.

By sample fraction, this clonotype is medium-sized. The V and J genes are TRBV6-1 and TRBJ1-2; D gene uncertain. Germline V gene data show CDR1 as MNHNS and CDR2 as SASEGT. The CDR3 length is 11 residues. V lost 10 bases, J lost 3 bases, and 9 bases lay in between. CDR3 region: CATKEDYGYTF. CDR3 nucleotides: TGTGCCACCAAGGAGGACTATGGCTACACCTTC.

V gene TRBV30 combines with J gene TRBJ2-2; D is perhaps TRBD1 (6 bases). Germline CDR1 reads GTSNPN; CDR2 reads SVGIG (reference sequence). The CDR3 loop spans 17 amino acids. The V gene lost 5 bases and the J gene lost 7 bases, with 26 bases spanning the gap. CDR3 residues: CAWDQSWGQGSSGELFF. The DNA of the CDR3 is TGTGCCTGGGATCAATCCTGGGGGCAGGGATCGAGCGGGGAGCTGTTTTTT.

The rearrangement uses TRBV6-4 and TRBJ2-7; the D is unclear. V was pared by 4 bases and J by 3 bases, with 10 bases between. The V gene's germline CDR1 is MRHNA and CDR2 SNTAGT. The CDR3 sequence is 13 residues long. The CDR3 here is CASSAETGYEQYF. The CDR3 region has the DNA TGTGCCAGCAGTGCTGAGACTGGCTACGAGCAGTACTTC.

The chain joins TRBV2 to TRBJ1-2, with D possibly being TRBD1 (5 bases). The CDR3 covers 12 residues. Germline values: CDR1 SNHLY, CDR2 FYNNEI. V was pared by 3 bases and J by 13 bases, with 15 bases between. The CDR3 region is CASSDVLGGSTF. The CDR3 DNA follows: TGTGCCAGCAGTGATGTCCTTGGGGGGTCCACCTTC.

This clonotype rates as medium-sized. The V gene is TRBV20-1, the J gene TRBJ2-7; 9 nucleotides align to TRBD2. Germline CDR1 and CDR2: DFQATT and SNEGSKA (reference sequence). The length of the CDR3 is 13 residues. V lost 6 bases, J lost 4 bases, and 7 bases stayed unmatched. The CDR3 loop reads CSAPSGGLYEQYF. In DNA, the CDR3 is TGCAGTGCCCCCAGCGGGGGGCTTTACGAGCAGTACTTC.

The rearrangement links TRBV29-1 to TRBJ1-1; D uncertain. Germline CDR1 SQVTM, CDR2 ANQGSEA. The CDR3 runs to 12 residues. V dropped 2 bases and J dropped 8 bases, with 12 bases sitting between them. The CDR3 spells CSVESSVLEAFF. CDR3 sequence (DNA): TGCAGCGTTGAATCTTCAGTTCTAGAAGCTTTCTTT.

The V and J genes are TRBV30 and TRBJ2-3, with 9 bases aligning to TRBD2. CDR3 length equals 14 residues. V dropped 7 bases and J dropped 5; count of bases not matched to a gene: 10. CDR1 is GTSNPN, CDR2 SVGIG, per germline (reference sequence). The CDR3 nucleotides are TGTGCCTATATATATAGCGGGGGAGGAGATACGCAGTATTTT. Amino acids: CAYIYSGGGDTQYF.

The CDR3 here is CASSFEAGGPDTQYF. CDR3 in DNA: TGTGCCAGCAGCTTTGAGGCGGGGGGGCCAGATACGCAGTATTTT. V usage is TRBV5-5 and J usage is TRBJ2-3; 9 nucleotides match TRBD2. Germline loops: CDR1 SGHKS, CDR2 YYEKEE (reference sequence). Unmatched junction bases numbered 5, after V lost 2 bases and J lost 4 bases. The CDR3 has 15 residues.

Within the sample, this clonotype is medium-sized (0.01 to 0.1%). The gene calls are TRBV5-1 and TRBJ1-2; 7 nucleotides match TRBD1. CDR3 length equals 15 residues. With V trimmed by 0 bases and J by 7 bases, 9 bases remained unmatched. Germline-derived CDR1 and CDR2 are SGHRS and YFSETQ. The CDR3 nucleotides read TGCGCCAGCAGCTTGGGCGACAGGGCGGGGGCTGGCTACACCTTC. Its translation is CASSLGDRAGAGYTF.

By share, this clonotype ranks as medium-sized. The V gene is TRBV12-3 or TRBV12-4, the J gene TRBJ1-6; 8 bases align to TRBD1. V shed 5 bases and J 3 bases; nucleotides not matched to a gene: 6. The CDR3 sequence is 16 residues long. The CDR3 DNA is TGTGCCAGCAGTCCCCCCGGACAGGGCTATAATTCACCCCTCCACTTT. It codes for CASSPPGQGYNSPLHF.

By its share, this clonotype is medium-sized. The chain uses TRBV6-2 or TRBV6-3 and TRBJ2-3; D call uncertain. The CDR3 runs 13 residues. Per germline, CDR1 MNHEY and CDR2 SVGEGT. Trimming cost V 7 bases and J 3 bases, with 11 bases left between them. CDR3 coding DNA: TGTGCCAGCAAAGACTGGGGAACAGATACGCAGTATTTT. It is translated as CASKDWGTDTQYF.

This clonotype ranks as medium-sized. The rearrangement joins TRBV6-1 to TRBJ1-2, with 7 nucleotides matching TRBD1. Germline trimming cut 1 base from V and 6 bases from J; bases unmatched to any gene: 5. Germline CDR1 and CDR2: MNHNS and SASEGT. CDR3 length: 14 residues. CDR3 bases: TGTGCCAGCAGTGAAGACAGGGGCGGACATGGCTACACCTTC. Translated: CASSEDRGGHGYTF.

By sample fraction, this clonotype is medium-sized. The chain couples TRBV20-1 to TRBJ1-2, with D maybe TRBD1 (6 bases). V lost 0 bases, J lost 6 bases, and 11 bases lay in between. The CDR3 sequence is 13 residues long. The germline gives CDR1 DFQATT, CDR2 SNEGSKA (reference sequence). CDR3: CSAREGRGDGYTF. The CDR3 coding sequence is TGCAGTGCTAGAGAAGGGAGGGGGGATGGCTACACCTTC.

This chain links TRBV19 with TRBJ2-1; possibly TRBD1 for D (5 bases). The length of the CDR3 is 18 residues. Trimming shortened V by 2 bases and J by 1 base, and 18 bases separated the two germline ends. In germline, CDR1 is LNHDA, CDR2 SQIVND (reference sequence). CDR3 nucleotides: TGTGCCAGTAGTATAATCCGACAGACCCTGGGGTCCTACAATGAGCAGTTCTTC. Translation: CASSIIRQTLGSYNEQFF.

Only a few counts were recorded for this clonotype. This chain's CDR3 is CAISEGTTMPEQFF. CDR3 DNA sequence: TGTGCCATCAGTGAAGGGACTACCATGCCTGAGCAGTTCTTC. The chain combines TRBV10-3 with TRBJ2-1, with 7 positions matching TRBD2. V lost 3 bases and J lost 9; bases outside the gene matches: 8. Germline CDR1 and CDR2: ENHRY and SYGVKD. The CDR3 covers 14 residues.

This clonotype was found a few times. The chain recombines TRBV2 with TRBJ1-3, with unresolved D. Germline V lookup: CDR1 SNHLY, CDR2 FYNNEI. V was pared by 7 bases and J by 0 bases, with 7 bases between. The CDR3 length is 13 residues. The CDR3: CASISPSGNTIYF. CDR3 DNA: TGTGCCAGCATTTCGCCCTCTGGAAACACCATATATTTT.

CDR3 amino acids: CASSQPGGEQYF. In DNA form, the CDR3 reads TGTGCCAGCAGCCAACCCGGGGGCGAGCAGTACTTC. V gene TRBV7-3 combines with J gene TRBJ2-7, with a possible D match to TRBD2 (6 bases). From germline, CDR1 is SGHTA and CDR2 FQGTGA. The germline V and J ends were trimmed by 5 bases and 6 bases, with 11 bases remaining between them. The CDR3 sequence is 12 residues long.

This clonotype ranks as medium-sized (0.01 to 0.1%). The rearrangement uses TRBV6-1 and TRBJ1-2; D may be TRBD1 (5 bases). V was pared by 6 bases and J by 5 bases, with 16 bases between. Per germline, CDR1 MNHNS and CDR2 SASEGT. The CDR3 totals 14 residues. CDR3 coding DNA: TGTGCCAGCAGCTGGGACGGGATGTGGTATGGCTACACCTTC. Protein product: CASSWDGMWYGYTF.

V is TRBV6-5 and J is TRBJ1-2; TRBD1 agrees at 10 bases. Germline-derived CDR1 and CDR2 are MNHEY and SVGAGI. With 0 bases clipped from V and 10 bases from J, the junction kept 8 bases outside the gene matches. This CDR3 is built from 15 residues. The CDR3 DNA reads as TGTGCCAGCAGTTACTCGGGGACAGGGGTCAGCCTCTACACCTTC. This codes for CASSYSGTGVSLYTF.

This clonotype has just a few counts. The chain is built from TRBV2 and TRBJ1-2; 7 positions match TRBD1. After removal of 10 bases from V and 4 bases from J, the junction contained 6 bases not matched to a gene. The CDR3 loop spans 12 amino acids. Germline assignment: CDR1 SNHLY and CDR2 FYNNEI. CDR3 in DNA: TGTGCCACCGACAGGGAGGGCTATGGCTACACCTTC. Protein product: CATDREGYGYTF. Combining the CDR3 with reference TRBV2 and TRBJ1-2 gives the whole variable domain EPEVTQTPSHQVTQMGQEVILRCVPISNHLYFYWYRQILGQKVEFLVSFYNNEISEKSEIFDDQFSVERPDGSNFTLKIRSTKLEDSAMYFCATDREGYGYTFGSGTRLTVV.

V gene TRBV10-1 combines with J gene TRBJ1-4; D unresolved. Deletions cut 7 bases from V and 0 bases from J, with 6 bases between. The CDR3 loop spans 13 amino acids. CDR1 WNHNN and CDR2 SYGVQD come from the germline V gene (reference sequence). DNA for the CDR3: TGCGCCAGCAAACCAGCAACTAATGAAAAACTGTTTTTT. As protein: CASKPATNEKLFF.

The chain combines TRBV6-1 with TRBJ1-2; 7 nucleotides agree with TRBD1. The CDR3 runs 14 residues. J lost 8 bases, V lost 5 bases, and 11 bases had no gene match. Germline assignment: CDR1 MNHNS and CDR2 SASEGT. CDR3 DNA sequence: TGTGCCAGCAGTCCCGTGGGGCAGGGGGGAGGCTACACCTTC. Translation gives CASSPVGQGGGYTF.

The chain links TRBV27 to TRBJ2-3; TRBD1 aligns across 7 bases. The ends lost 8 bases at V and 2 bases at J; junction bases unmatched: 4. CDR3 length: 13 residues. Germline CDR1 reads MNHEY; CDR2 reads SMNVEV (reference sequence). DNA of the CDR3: TGTGCCAGCCGGGACAGATACACAGATACGCAGTATTTT. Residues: CASRDRYTDTQYF.

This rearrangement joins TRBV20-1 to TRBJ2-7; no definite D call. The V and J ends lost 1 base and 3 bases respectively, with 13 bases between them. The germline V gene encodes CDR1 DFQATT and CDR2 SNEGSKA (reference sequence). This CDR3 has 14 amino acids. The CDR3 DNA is TGCAGTGCTAGAGCCCCAGGCCCGGGCTACGAGCAGTACTTC. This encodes CSARAPGPGYEQYF.